The rows below give T cell receptor beta chains drawn from one sample of a study of CD8 T cells in Susac syndrome. TCRdb passed the immunoSEQ multiplex PCR reads through MiXCR, listing each CDR3 protein once. The sample shows 100,000 to 150,000 distinct CDR3 sequences, about 95% of them seen only once. Sequencing was performed on CD4+ T cells from PBMCs. These receptors all come from a human donor in good health. Both conserved end residues are part of each CDR3. Each record gives: CDR3 protein, CDR3 DNA, J gene, V gene, D gene, clone size. A D gene is named only where the DNA matches it firmly. The size field is filled for only some rows; it gives once, few, many or a size class.

CDR3aa: CASSLTREEAFF
CDR3nt: TGTGCCAGCAGCTTAACCCGTGAGGAAGCTTTCTTT
j_gene: TRBJ1-1
v_gene: TRBV11-1
d_gene: -
abundance: -

CDR3aa: CASSARDGGDEQYF
CDR3nt: TGTGCCAGCAGCGCCCGGGACGGGGGAGACGAGCAGTACTTC
j_gene: TRBJ2-7
v_gene: TRBV7-8
d_gene: -
abundance: -

CDR3aa: CASSLEGGPWETQYF
CDR3nt: TGCGCCAGCAGCTTAGAGGGAGGGCCATGGGAGACCCAGTACTTC
j_gene: TRBJ2-5
v_gene: TRBV5-1
d_gene: TRBD2
abundance: -

CDR3aa: CASSSSGTGYQDTQYF
CDR3nt: TGTGCCAGCAGTTCCTCCGGGACAGGGTATCAAGATACGCAGTATTTT
j_gene: TRBJ2-3
v_gene: TRBV3-1
d_gene: TRBD1
abundance: once

CDR3aa: CASSFNSYQPQHF
CDR3nt: TGTGCCAGCAGTTTTAACAGCTATCAGCCCCAGCATTTT
j_gene: TRBJ1-5
v_gene: TRBV12-3/TRBV12-4
d_gene: -
abundance: once

CDR3aa: CASSYTGSQETQYF
CDR3nt: TGTGCCAGCAGTTATACAGGGAGTCAAGAGACCCAGTACTTC
j_gene: TRBJ2-5
v_gene: TRBV3-1
d_gene: -
abundance: -

CDR3aa: CASRDYSADTQYF
CDR3nt: TGTGCCAGCAGGGACTACTCGGCAGATACGCAGTATTTT
j_gene: TRBJ2-3
v_gene: TRBV7-9
d_gene: -
abundance: -

CDR3aa: CSARDVSGSGVYNEQFF
CDR3nt: TGCAGTGCTAGAGACGTTAGCGGGAGTGGAGTCTACAATGAGCAGTTCTTC
j_gene: TRBJ2-1
v_gene: TRBV20-1
d_gene: TRBD2
abundance: once

CDR3aa: CASSQAGQTSTNEKLFF
CDR3nt: TGTGCCAGCAGCCAAGCGGGACAGACGTCAACTAATGAAAAACTGTTTTTT
j_gene: TRBJ1-4
v_gene: TRBV3-1
d_gene: TRBD1
abundance: -

CDR3aa: CASSLGSSEETQYF
CDR3nt: TGCGCCAGCAGCTTGGGTAGCAGCGAAGAGACCCAGTACTTC
j_gene: TRBJ2-5
v_gene: TRBV5-1
d_gene: -
abundance: -

CDR3aa: CASSLGGTGVRETQYF
CDR3nt: TGTGCCAGCAGCTTAGGAGGGACAGGGGTTCGGGAGACCCAGTACTTC
j_gene: TRBJ2-5
v_gene: TRBV7-9
d_gene: TRBD1
abundance: -

CDR3aa: CATSRDWSGGNEQFF
CDR3nt: TGTGCCACCAGCAGAGATTGGAGCGGGGGGAATGAGCAGTTCTTC
j_gene: TRBJ2-1
v_gene: TRBV15
d_gene: TRBD2
abundance: -

CDR3aa: CASSPWGKPSSYNEQFF
CDR3nt: TGTGCCAGCAGTCCCTGGGGGAAGCCCAGCTCCTACAATGAGCAGTTCTTC
j_gene: TRBJ2-1
v_gene: TRBV3-1
d_gene: -
abundance: once

CDR3aa: CSVETENYGYTF
CDR3nt: TGCAGCGTTGAGACAGAGAACTATGGCTACACCTTC
j_gene: TRBJ1-2
v_gene: TRBV29-1
d_gene: -
abundance: -

CDR3aa: CASSQDRGEETQYF
CDR3nt: TGTGCCAGCAGCCAAGATCGGGGGGAAGAGACCCAGTACTTC
j_gene: TRBJ2-5
v_gene: TRBV4-2
d_gene: TRBD2
abundance: -

CDR3aa: CASSRRDFTWEQCF
CDR3nt: TGTGCCAGCAGCAGAAGGGACTTTACTTGGGAGCAGTGCTTC
j_gene: TRBJ2-7
v_gene: TRBV3-1
d_gene: -
abundance: -

CDR3aa: CASSPGLAGYEQYF
CDR3nt: TGTGCCAGCAGTCCGGGACTAGCGGGCTACGAGCAGTACTTC
j_gene: TRBJ2-7
v_gene: TRBV28
d_gene: TRBD2
abundance: -

CDR3aa: CSAAWGRGGQPQHF
CDR3nt: TGCAGCGCCGCGTGGGGGCGAGGAGGTCAGCCCCAGCATTTT
j_gene: TRBJ1-5
v_gene: TRBV29-1
d_gene: -
abundance: -

CDR3aa: CASSRGETQYF
CDR3nt: TGTGCCAGCTCAAGGGGAGAGACCCAGTACTTC
j_gene: TRBJ2-5
v_gene: TRBV18
d_gene: -
abundance: few

CDR3aa: CASSARTVTRIYGYTF
CDR3nt: TGTGCCAGCAGCGCCAGGACAGTGACGAGGATCTATGGCTACACCTTC
j_gene: TRBJ1-2
v_gene: TRBV3-1
d_gene: -
abundance: -

CDR3aa: CASSVRRGRMETQYF
CDR3nt: TGTGCCAGCAGTGTGAGGAGGGGGAGGATGGAGACCCAGTACTTC
j_gene: TRBJ2-5
v_gene: TRBV2
d_gene: -
abundance: -

CDR3aa: CASSAGQETDTQYF
CDR3nt: TGCGCCAGCAGCGCTGGACAGGAAACAGATACGCAGTATTTT
j_gene: TRBJ2-3
v_gene: TRBV5-1
d_gene: TRBD1
abundance: -

CDR3aa: CSVGIGETQYF
CDR3nt: TGCAGCGTTGGGATAGGGGAGACCCAGTACTTC
j_gene: TRBJ2-5
v_gene: TRBV29-1
d_gene: -
abundance: -

CDR3aa: CASSFGGGPNYGYTF
CDR3nt: TGTGCCAGCAGCTTCGGGGGTGGACCTAACTATGGCTACACCTTC
j_gene: TRBJ1-2
v_gene: TRBV7-9
d_gene: -
abundance: -

CDR3aa: CASSLSPKDGYTF
CDR3nt: TGTGCCAGCAGCTTAAGCCCAAAGGATGGCTACACCTTC
j_gene: TRBJ1-2
v_gene: TRBV11-1
d_gene: -
abundance: once

CDR3aa: CASSLWEDEQFF
CDR3nt: TGTGCCAGCAGTTTGTGGGAGGATGAGCAGTTCTTC
j_gene: TRBJ2-1
v_gene: TRBV28
d_gene: -
abundance: -

CDR3aa: CASSVASGTGGILAKNIQYF
CDR3nt: TGTGCCAGCAGCGTGGCCTCCGGGACAGGGGGAATTCTAGCCAAAAACATTCAGTACTTC
j_gene: TRBJ2-4
v_gene: TRBV9
d_gene: TRBD1
abundance: -

CDR3aa: CASSSTNGKNIQYF
CDR3nt: TGTGCCAGCAGCTCGACGAATGGGAAAAACATTCAGTACTTC
j_gene: TRBJ2-4
v_gene: TRBV12-3/TRBV12-4
d_gene: -
abundance: -

CDR3aa: CASEYTYEQYF
CDR3nt: TGTGCCAGCGAATACACCTACGAGCAGTACTTC
j_gene: TRBJ2-7
v_gene: TRBV25-1
d_gene: -
abundance: -

CDR3aa: CASSRSGTDYNEQFF
CDR3nt: TGTGCCAGCAGTCGTAGCGGGACGGATTACAATGAGCAGTTCTTC
j_gene: TRBJ2-1
v_gene: TRBV12-3/TRBV12-4
d_gene: TRBD2
abundance: -

CDR3aa: CASNRGLYEQYF
CDR3nt: TGTGCCAGCAACAGGGGGCTCTACGAGCAGTACTTC
j_gene: TRBJ2-7
v_gene: TRBV2
d_gene: TRBD1
abundance: -

CDR3aa: CASGQGAGYTF
CDR3nt: TGTGCCAGCGGGCAGGGAGCTGGCTACACCTTC
j_gene: TRBJ1-2
v_gene: TRBV2
d_gene: -
abundance: -

CDR3aa: CASSPRGSQETQYF
CDR3nt: TGTGCCAGCTCACCCAGGGGGAGCCAAGAGACCCAGTACTTC
j_gene: TRBJ2-5
v_gene: TRBV18
d_gene: TRBD1
abundance: -

CDR3aa: CASSVTRGYGYTF
CDR3nt: TGTGCCAGCAGTGTGACGCGGGGCTATGGCTACACCTTC
j_gene: TRBJ1-2
v_gene: TRBV27
d_gene: -
abundance: -

CDR3aa: CASGLSGLGYTF
CDR3nt: TGTGCCAGCGGGCTTTCGGGGCTAGGCTACACCTTC
j_gene: TRBJ1-2
v_gene: TRBV27
d_gene: -
abundance: -

CDR3aa: CATSDPQRPGQEKTQYF
CDR3nt: TGTGCCACCAGTGATCCACAGCGACCGGGACAGGAGAAGACCCAGTACTTC
j_gene: TRBJ2-5
v_gene: TRBV24-1
d_gene: TRBD1
abundance: once

CDR3aa: CASSQYLSGDYEQYF
CDR3nt: TGCGCCAGCAGCCAATACCTTAGCGGGGACTACGAGCAGTACTTC
j_gene: TRBJ2-7
v_gene: TRBV4-1
d_gene: TRBD2
abundance: once

CDR3aa: CASAQWRVPDTQYF
CDR3nt: TGTGCCAGCGCCCAGTGGAGGGTCCCAGATACGCAGTATTTT
j_gene: TRBJ2-3
v_gene: TRBV7-9
d_gene: -
abundance: once

CDR3aa: CASSFNQEQGGELFF
CDR3nt: TGTGCCAGCAGTTTTAATCAAGAACAAGGCGGGGAGCTGTTTTTT
j_gene: TRBJ2-2
v_gene: TRBV27
d_gene: -
abundance: -

CDR3aa: CASSGGEYPDTQYF
CDR3nt: TGCGCCAGCAGCGGGGGAGAGTACCCAGATACGCAGTATTTT
j_gene: TRBJ2-3
v_gene: TRBV5-1
d_gene: -
abundance: -

CDR3aa: CATASGRTDTQYF
CDR3nt: TGTGCCACCGCAAGCGGACGCACAGATACGCAGTATTTT
j_gene: TRBJ2-3
v_gene: TRBV24-1
d_gene: -
abundance: -

CDR3aa: CASSEGPYSGNTIYF
CDR3nt: TGTGCCAGCAGTGAGGGACCGTACTCTGGAAACACCATATATTTT
j_gene: TRBJ1-3
v_gene: TRBV6-1
d_gene: -
abundance: -

CDR3aa: CASSEGPPSYYGYTF
CDR3nt: TGCGCCAGCAGCGAGGGGCCGCCGTCCTACTATGGCTACACCTTC
j_gene: TRBJ1-2
v_gene: TRBV5-1
d_gene: -
abundance: -

CDR3aa: CSVDRGQGNYGYTF
CDR3nt: TGCAGCGTTGATAGGGGACAGGGGAACTATGGCTACACCTTC
j_gene: TRBJ1-2
v_gene: TRBV29-1
d_gene: TRBD1
abundance: -

CDR3aa: CASRDRGRENTEAFF
CDR3nt: TGTGCCAGTCGGGACAGGGGGCGGGAGAACACTGAAGCTTTCTTT
j_gene: TRBJ1-1
v_gene: TRBV19
d_gene: TRBD1
abundance: -

CDR3aa: CATSRDLTAYEQYF
CDR3nt: TGTGCCACCAGCAGAGATCTCACAGCCTACGAGCAGTACTTC
j_gene: TRBJ2-7
v_gene: TRBV15
d_gene: -
abundance: few

CDR3aa: CASRQSYGYTF
CDR3nt: TGTGCCAGTAGACAGTCCTATGGCTACACCTTC
j_gene: TRBJ1-2
v_gene: TRBV19
d_gene: -
abundance: -

CDR3aa: CASSFGALGYGYTF
CDR3nt: TGTGCCAGCAGCTTTGGGGCCCTAGGCTATGGCTACACCTTC
j_gene: TRBJ1-2
v_gene: TRBV5-4
d_gene: -
abundance: -

CDR3aa: CASSYQGGGHNEQFF
CDR3nt: TGTGCCAGCAGCTACCAGGGGGGTGGACACAATGAGCAGTTCTTC
j_gene: TRBJ2-1
v_gene: TRBV7-9
d_gene: -
abundance: -

CDR3aa: CASSLQAANTGELFF
CDR3nt: TGTGCCAGCAGCTTGCAAGCGGCGAACACCGGGGAGCTGTTTTTT
j_gene: TRBJ2-2
v_gene: TRBV5-4
d_gene: -
abundance: -

CDR3aa: CASGRGLGNTIYF
CDR3nt: TGTGCCAGCGGCAGGGGGCTTGGAAACACCATATATTTT
j_gene: TRBJ1-3
v_gene: TRBV28
d_gene: TRBD1
abundance: -

CDR3aa: CASSPQETQYF
CDR3nt: TGTGCCAGCAGCCCCCAAGAGACCCAGTACTTC
j_gene: TRBJ2-5
v_gene: TRBV18
d_gene: -
abundance: -

CDR3aa: CASSIGNRYGYTF
CDR3nt: TGTGCCAGTAGTATAGGGAATCGCTATGGCTACACCTTC
j_gene: TRBJ1-2
v_gene: TRBV19
d_gene: -
abundance: -

CDR3aa: CASSMVIAGSYEQYF
CDR3nt: TGTGCCAGTAGTATGGTAATAGCGGGATCCTACGAGCAGTACTTC
j_gene: TRBJ2-7
v_gene: TRBV19
d_gene: TRBD2
abundance: -

CDR3aa: CASGDRGRGETQYF
CDR3nt: TGCGCCAGCGGGGACAGGGGGCGCGGAGAGACCCAGTACTTC
j_gene: TRBJ2-5
v_gene: TRBV5-1
d_gene: TRBD1
abundance: -